These 16 T cell receptor beta chains were sequenced from one sample in a study of blood T cell repertoires in COVID-19. Profiled with immunoSEQ multiplex PCR; TCRdb holds only in-frame clones, not every one. Of 55,000 to 75,000 clones in the sample, about 80% were seen once. Input material: peripheral blood. These receptors were collected from an older man with acute or convalescent COVID-19.

The chain couples TRBV18 to TRBJ2-7, with no clear D. V was trimmed by 0 bases and J by 5 bases, leaving 8 bases between them. In germline, CDR1 is KGHSH, CDR2 LQKENI. The CDR3 covers 13 residues. In DNA, the CDR3 is TGTGCCAGCTCACCACCGAGTTTAGACGAGCAGTACTTC. Its translation is CASSPPSLDEQYF.

The V and J genes are TRBV27 and TRBJ1-5; 9 nucleotides agree with TRBD1. This CDR3 spans 17 amino acids. Germline V gives CDR1 MNHEY, CDR2 SMNVEV (reference sequence). V shed 1 base and J 2 bases; nucleotides not matched to a gene: 6. This chain's CDR3 is CASSLWGQGVGNQPQHF. The CDR3 region has the DNA TGTGCCAGCAGTTTATGGGGACAGGGTGTTGGCAATCAGCCCCAGCATTTT.

This chain joins TRBV6-5 and TRBJ1-2; TRBD1 aligns across 7 bases. Germline CDR1 MNHEY, CDR2 SVGAGI. Unmatched junction bases numbered 3, after V lost 2 bases and J lost 0 bases. This CDR3 contains 15 residues. CDR3 region: CASSYRGTANYGYTF. For the CDR3, the DNA is TGTGCCAGCAGTTACAGAGGGACAGCTAACTATGGCTACACCTTC.

V usage is TRBV15 and J usage is TRBJ2-5; 7 bases are shared with TRBD1. V lost 0 bases and J lost 5; bases outside the gene matches: 6. CDR1 is LNHNV, CDR2 YYDKDF, per germline (reference sequence). This CDR3 has 15 amino acids. The CDR3 is CATSREVGTAETQYF. The CDR3, as DNA: TGTGCCACCAGCAGAGAAGTCGGGACAGCGGAGACCCAGTACTTC.

The V and J genes are TRBV19 and TRBJ2-7; D is perhaps TRBD1 (6 bases). V was trimmed by 3 bases and J by 3 bases, leaving 12 bases between them. Germline CDR1 and CDR2: LNHDA and SQIVND (reference sequence). The CDR3 extends over 14 amino acids. The CDR3 sequence is CASSIRGFSYEQYF. The CDR3 nucleotides read TGTGCCAGTAGTATCAGGGGTTTTAGCTACGAGCAGTACTTC.

This sequence joins TRBV27 and TRBJ2-1, with TRBD2 matching 8 bases. The length of the CDR3 is 13 residues. Losses at the gene ends were 6 bases for V and 3 bases for J; bases not matched to a gene: 1. Germline V lookup: CDR1 MNHEY, CDR2 SMNVEV (reference sequence). The CDR3 nucleotides read TGTGCCAGCAGCGGGGGGGTCTACAATGAGCAGTTCTTC. Translation: CASSGGVYNEQFF.

The chain employs TRBV5-1 and TRBJ2-6, with a weak D call TRBD1 (6 bases). The CDR3 has 15 amino acids. The germline gives CDR1 SGHRS, CDR2 YFSETQ. V lost 7 bases and J lost 0, with 11 bases in between. In DNA form, the CDR3 reads TGCGCCAGCGGACAGAGTAGCTCTGGGGCCAACGTCCTGACTTTC. This gives the protein CASGQSSSGANVLTF.

The rearrangement uses TRBV27 and TRBJ1-5, with D perhaps TRBD1 (6 bases). This CDR3 has 14 amino acids. V lost 4 bases and J 7 bases, leaving 14 bases between the germline ends. Germline-derived CDR1 and CDR2 are MNHEY and SMNVEV (reference sequence). The CDR3 loop is CASSSAGERQPQHF. CDR3 coding DNA: TGTGCCAGCAGTTCAGCAGGGGAAAGGCAGCCCCAGCATTTT.

This clone showed up just a few times. The chain couples TRBV18 to TRBJ1-4, with D possibly matching TRBD1 (6 bases). Trimming removed 2 bases at V and 2 bases at J, with 15 bases between. The germline V gene has CDR1 KGHSH and CDR2 LQKENI. The CDR3 length is 17 residues. The CDR3 sequence: CASSPARGGWTNEKLFF. In DNA form, the CDR3 reads TGTGCCAGCTCACCAGCGAGGGGGGGCTGGACTAATGAAAAACTGTTTTTT. Drawing the rest from reference TRBV18 and TRBJ1-4, the complete variable domain is NAGVMQNPRHLVRRRGQEARLRCSPMKGHSHVYWYRQLPEEGLKFMVYLQKENIIDESGMPKERFSAEFPKEGPSILRIQQVVRGDSAAYFCASSPARGGWTNEKLFFGSGTQLSVL.

This rearrangement joins TRBV30 to TRBJ1-1; D is possibly TRBD1 (5 bases). Germline CDR1 is GTSNPN and CDR2 is SVGIG (reference sequence). The CDR3 is 14 amino acids. V shed 3 bases and J shed 4 bases, with 15 bases lying between them. CDR3 bases: TGTGCCTGGAGCTTAGGAGGGGAAAGCACTGAAGCTTTCTTT. Translation: CAWSLGGESTEAFF.

The sample holds a few counts of this clone. The rearrangement links TRBV29-1 to TRBJ1-1; tentatively, D is TRBD1 (5 bases). Germline values: CDR1 SQVTM, CDR2 ANQGSEA. V was pared by 5 bases and J by 7 bases, with 8 bases between. CDR3 length: 10 residues. CDR3: CSVRQNEAFF. Written as DNA, the CDR3 is TGCAGCGTTCGACAGAATGAAGCTTTCTTT.

This clone is a singleton in its sample. V gene TRBV2 combines with J gene TRBJ2-5, with D possibly being TRBD2 (5 bases). Germline values: CDR1 SNHLY, CDR2 FYNNEI. Trimming stripped 10 bases from V and 2 bases from J, with 14 bases between. This CDR3 region has 13 residues. The CDR3 coding sequence is TGTGCCACCTCCTCCAGGAGGCAAGAGACCCAGTACTTC. It translates to CATSSRRQETQYF.

The J gene is TRBJ1-5, the V gene TRBV12-3 or TRBV12-4; no definite D call. The CDR3 spans 13 residues. Deletions cut 8 bases from V and 0 bases from J, with 8 bases between. The CDR3 region is CASGRNSNQPQHF. In DNA, the CDR3 is TGTGCCAGCGGCCGAAATAGCAATCAGCCCCAGCATTTT.

This rearrangement joins TRBV5-4 to TRBJ2-7; 9 bases are shared with TRBD1. This CDR3 comprises 16 residues. The germline CDR1 and CDR2 sequences are SGHNT and YYREEE (reference sequence). The J segment lost 6 bases and the V segment lost 3 bases, leaving 13 bases of the junction unmatched. CDR3: CASSSKTGGSLAEQYF. CDR3 nucleotide sequence: TGTGCCAGCAGCTCCAAGACAGGGGGGAGTCTCGCCGAGCAGTACTTC.

V gene TRBV6-1 combines with J gene TRBJ2-3; 15 bases line up with TRBD2. The V gene's germline CDR1 is MNHNS and CDR2 SASEGT. The J segment lost 6 bases and the V segment lost 2 bases, leaving 12 bases of the junction unmatched. The CDR3 spans 19 residues. CDR3 bases: TGTGCCAGCAGTGAAAGGGGTCCGGGACTAGCGGGAGGCCGGGATACGCAGTATTTT. It yields the protein CASSERGPGLAGGRDTQYF.

The rearrangement joins TRBV6-5 to TRBJ1-4; no clear D. CDR3 length equals 14 residues. Trimming removed 5 bases at V and 8 bases at J, with 15 bases between. The germline gives CDR1 MNHEY, CDR2 SVGAGI. The CDR3 DNA follows: TGTGCCAGCAGTCCTATGGAGGAGTACGAAAAACTGTTTTTT. As protein: CASSPMEEYEKLFF.